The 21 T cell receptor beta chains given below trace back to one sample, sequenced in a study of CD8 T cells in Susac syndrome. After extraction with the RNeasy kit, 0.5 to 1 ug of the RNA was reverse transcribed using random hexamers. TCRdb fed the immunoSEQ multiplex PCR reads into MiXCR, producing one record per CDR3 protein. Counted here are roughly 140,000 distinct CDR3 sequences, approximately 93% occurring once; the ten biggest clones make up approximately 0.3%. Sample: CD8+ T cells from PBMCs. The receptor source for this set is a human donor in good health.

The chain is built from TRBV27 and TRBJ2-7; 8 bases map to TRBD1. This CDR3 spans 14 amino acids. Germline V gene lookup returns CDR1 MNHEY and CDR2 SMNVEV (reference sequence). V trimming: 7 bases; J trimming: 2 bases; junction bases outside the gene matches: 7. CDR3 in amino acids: CASTGTGNAYEQYF. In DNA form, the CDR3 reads TGTGCCAGCACCGGGACAGGAAATGCCTACGAGCAGTACTTC.

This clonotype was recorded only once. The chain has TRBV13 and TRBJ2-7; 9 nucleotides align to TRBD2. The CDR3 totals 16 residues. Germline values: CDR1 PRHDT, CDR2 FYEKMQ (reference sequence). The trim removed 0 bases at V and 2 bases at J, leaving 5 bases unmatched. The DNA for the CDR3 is TGTGCCAGCAGCTTAGGGGAACCTAGCGGGGCCTACGAGCAGTACTTC. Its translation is CASSLGEPSGAYEQYF.

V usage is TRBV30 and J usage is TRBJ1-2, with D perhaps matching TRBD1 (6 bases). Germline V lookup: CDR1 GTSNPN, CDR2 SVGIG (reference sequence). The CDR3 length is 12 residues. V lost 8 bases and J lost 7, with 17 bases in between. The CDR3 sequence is CATRGRAGGYTF. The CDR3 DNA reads TGTGCCACCAGGGGTCGGGCGGGTGGCTACACCTTC.

The CDR3 DNA reads TGCAGCGCAGAAAGGGGGGCTTACAATGAGCAGTTCTTC. This gives the protein CSAERGAYNEQFF. This chain joins TRBV29-1 and TRBJ2-1; D may match TRBD1 or TRBD2 (6 bases each). The CDR3 contains 13 residues. The germline gives CDR1 SQVTM, CDR2 ANQGSEA. Trimming took off 7 bases at V and 4 bases at J, with 14 bases between the two ends.

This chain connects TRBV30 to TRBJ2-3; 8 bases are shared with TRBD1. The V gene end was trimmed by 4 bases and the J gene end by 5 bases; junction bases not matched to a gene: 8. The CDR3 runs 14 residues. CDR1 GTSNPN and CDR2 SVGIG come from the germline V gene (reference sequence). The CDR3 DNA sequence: TGTGCCTGGATCGCCAGGGGGCTCGTAGATACGCAGTATTTT. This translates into CAWIARGLVDTQYF. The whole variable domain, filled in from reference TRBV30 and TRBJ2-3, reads SQTIHQWPATLVQPVGSPLSLECTVEGTSNPNLYWYRQAAGRGLQLLFYSVGIGQISSEVPQNLSASRPQDRQFILSSKKLLLSDSGFYLCAWIARGLVDTQYFGPGTRLTVL.

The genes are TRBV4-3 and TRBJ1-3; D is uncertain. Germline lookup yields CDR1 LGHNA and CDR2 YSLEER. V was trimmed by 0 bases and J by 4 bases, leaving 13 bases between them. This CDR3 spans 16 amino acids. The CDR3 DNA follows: TGCGCCAGCAGCCAAGAGGCAGGATCGACGGGAAACACCATATATTTT. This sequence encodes CASSQEAGSTGNTIYF.

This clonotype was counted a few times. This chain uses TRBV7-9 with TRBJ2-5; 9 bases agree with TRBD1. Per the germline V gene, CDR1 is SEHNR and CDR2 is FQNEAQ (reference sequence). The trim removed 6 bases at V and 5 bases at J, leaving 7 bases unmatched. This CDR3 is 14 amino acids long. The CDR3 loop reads CASSSQGAGETQYF. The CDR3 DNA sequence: TGTGCCAGCAGTTCACAGGGGGCCGGCGAGACCCAGTACTTC.

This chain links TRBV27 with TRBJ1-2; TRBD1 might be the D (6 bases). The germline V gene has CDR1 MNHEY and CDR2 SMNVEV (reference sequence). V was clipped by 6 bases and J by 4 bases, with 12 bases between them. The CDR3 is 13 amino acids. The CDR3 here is CASRLDRRYGYTF. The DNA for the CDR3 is TGTGCCAGCAGGTTGGACAGACGCTATGGCTACACCTTC.

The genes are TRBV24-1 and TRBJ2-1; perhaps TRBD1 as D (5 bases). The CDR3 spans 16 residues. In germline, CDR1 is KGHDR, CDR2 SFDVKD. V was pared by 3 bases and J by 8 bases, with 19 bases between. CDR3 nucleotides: TGTGCCACCAGTGATCCCCGGCAGGGTGTTCTGCATGAGCAGTTCTTC. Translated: CATSDPRQGVLHEQFF.

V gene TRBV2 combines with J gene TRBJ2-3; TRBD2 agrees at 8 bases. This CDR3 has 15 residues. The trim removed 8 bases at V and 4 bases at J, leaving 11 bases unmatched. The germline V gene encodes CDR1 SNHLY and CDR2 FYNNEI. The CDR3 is CASRSGGGKADTQYF. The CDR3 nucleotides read TGTGCCAGCCGGAGCGGGGGAGGAAAGGCAGATACGCAGTATTTT.

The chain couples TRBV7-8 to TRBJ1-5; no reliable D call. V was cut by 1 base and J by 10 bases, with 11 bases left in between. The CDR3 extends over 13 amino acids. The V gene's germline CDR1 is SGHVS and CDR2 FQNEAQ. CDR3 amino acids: CASSLGIGFPQHF. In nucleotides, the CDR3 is TGTGCCAGCAGCTTAGGCATCGGGTTCCCCCAGCATTTT.

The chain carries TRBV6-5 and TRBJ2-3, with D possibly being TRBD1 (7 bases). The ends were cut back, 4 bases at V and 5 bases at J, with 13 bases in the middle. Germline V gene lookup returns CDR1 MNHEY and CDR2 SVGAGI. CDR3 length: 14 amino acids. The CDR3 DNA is TGTGCCAGCAGTTCCAGGGGGGCTCAAGATACGCAGTATTTT. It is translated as CASSSRGAQDTQYF.

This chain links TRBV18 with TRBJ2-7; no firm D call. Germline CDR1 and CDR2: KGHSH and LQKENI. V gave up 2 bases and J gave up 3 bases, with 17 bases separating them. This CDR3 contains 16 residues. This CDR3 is CASSPASRTSIYEQYF. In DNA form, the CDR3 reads TGTGCCAGCTCACCAGCGAGCAGGACGAGCATCTACGAGCAGTACTTC.

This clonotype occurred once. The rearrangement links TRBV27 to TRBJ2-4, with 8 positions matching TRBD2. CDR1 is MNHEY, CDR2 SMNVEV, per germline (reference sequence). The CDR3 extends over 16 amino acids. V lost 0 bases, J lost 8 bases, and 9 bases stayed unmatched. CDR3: CASSLSGLAGRDIQYF. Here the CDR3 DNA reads TGTGCCAGCAGTTTATCCGGTTTAGCGGGAAGGGACATTCAGTACTTC.

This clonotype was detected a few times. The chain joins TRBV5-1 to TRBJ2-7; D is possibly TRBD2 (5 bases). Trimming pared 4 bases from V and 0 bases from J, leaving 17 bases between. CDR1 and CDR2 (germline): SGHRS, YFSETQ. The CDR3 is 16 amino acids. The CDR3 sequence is CASSHSSGFSSYEQYF. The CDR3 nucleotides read TGCGCCAGCAGCCACAGCTCGGGGTTTTCCTCCTACGAGCAGTACTTC.

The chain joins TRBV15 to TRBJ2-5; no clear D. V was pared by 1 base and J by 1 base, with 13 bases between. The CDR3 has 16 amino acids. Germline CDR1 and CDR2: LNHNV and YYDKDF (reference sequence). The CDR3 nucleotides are TGTGCCACCAGCAGAGGGGCAGAGTGGGCCCAAGAGACCCAGTACTTC. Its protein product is CATSRGAEWAQETQYF.

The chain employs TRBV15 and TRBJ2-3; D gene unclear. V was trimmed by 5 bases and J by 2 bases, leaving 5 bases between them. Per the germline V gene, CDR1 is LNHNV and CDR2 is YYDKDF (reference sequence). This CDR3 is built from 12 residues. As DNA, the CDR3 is TGTGCCACCAGCGAAAACACAGATACGCAGTATTTT. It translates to CATSENTDTQYF.

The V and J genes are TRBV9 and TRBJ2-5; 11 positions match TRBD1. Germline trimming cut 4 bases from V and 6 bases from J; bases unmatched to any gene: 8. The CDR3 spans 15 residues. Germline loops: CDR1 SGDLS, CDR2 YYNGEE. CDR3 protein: CASSPPGTGGKTQYF. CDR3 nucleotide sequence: TGTGCCAGCAGCCCCCCCGGGACAGGGGGAAAGACCCAGTACTTC.

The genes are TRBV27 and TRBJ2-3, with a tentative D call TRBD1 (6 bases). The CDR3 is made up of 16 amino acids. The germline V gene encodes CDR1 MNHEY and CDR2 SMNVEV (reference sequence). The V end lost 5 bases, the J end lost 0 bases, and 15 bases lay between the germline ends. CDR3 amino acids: CASSPRDTLSTDTQYF. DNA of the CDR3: TGTGCCAGCAGTCCACGGGACACCCTCAGCACAGATACGCAGTATTTT.

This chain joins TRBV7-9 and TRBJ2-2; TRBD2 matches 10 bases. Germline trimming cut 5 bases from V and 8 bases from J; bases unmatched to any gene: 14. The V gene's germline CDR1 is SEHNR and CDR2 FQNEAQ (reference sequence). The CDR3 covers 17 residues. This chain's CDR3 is CASSPYFLAGVRGELFF. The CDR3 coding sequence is TGTGCCAGCAGCCCCTATTTCCTAGCGGGAGTGCGAGGGGAGCTGTTTTTT.

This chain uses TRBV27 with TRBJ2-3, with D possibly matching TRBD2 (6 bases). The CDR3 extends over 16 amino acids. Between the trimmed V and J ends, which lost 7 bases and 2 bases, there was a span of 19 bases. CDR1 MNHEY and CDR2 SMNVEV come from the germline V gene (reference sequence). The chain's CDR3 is CASKSSEKTSTDTQYF. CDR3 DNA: TGTGCCAGCAAGTCTAGCGAGAAGACATCCACAGATACGCAGTATTTT.